The rows below give T cell receptor beta chains drawn from one sample of a study of vaccination and CD4 T cells after COVID-19. These TCRs are of unknown antigen specificity. In TCRdb, the PCR reads were re-called with MiXCR into one record per CDR3 protein. In the table there are 15,000 to 20,000 distinct CDR3 sequences, approximately 53% of which are singletons. This specimen was CD4+ T cells from blood, cultured in vitro, taken before SARS-CoV-2 vaccination. The receptors originated from a human donor who had recovered from COVID-19. CDR3s include the opening cysteine and the closing phenylalanine or tryptophan. Each record gives: CDR3 length, clone size, D gene, J gene, V gene, CDR3 DNA, CDR3 protein. A D gene is named only where the DNA matches it firmly. Size is stated for part of the rows, as once, few or many counts, or as a class when the clone is expanded.

length: 17; size: few; D: TRBD2; J: TRBJ2-2; V: TRBV7-3; DNA: TGTGCCAGCAGCTCCGGACTAGCGGGAGGGCCCCCCGGGGAGCTGTTTTTT; CDR3: CASSSGLAGGPPGELFF
length: 13; size: NA; D: NA; J: TRBJ2-7; V: TRBV27; DNA: TGTGCCAGCAGTACGGGACACTCCTACGAGCAGTACTTC; CDR3: CASSTGHSYEQYF
length: 18; size: NA; D: TRBD2; J: TRBJ2-2; V: TRBV7-2; DNA: TGTGCCAGCAGCTTAAGGGTAGCGGGAGGGCTGAACACCGGGGAGCTGTTTTTT; CDR3: CASSLRVAGGLNTGELFF
length: 15; size: NA; D: TRBD2; J: TRBJ2-7; V: TRBV27; DNA: TGTGCCAGCAGTCCACGCGGGAGGGAAGGGGGCCTTGAGTACTTC; CDR3: CASSPRGREGGLEYF
length: 11; size: few; D: NA; J: TRBJ1-6; V: TRBV7-2; DNA: TGTGCCAGCTCGATGGGTTCACCCCTCCACTTT; CDR3: CASSMGSPLHF
length: 18; size: few; D: NA; J: TRBJ1-1; V: TRBV7-8; DNA: TGTGCCAGCAGCCCCCAGACTGACCAAGGCGGGAGGAACACTGAAGCTTTCTTT; CDR3: CASSPQTDQGGRNTEAFF
length: 18; size: NA; D: NA; J: TRBJ2-1; V: TRBV4-1; DNA: TGCGCCAGCAGCCAAGATGGGCCTTCCGTATTTTCAACCAGTGAGCAGTTCTTC; CDR3: CASSQDGPSVFSTSEQFF
length: 15; size: few; D: TRBD2; J: TRBJ2-3; V: TRBV11-2; DNA: TGTGCCAGCAGCAGACTAGCGGGAGTATCAAATACGCAGTATTTT; CDR3: CASSRLAGVSNTQYF
length: 10; size: NA; D: TRBD1; J: TRBJ1-5; V: TRBV28; DNA: TGTGGGACAGGGAATAGAGCCCAGCATTTT; CDR3: CGTGNRAQHF
length: 14; size: once; D: TRBD1; J: TRBJ2-2; V: TRBV25-1; DNA: TGTGCCAGCAGTGAAAACAGGGGATCCGGGGAGCTGTTTTTT; CDR3: CASSENRGSGELFF
length: 13; size: NA; D: NA; J: TRBJ2-5; V: TRBV20-1; DNA: TGCAGTGCTGGGGGTCCGACCCCAGAGACCCAGTACTTC; CDR3: CSAGGPTPETQYF
length: 13; size: NA; D: NA; J: TRBJ2-7; V: TRBV20-1; DNA: TGCAGTGCTAGGACCGGGACCCTGGGGGAGCAGTACTTC; CDR3: CSARTGTLGEQYF
length: 14; size: NA; D: NA; J: TRBJ1-1; V: TRBV5-1; DNA: TGCGCCAGCAGAGGGCAGGGTGGGGACACTGAAGCTTTCTTT; CDR3: CASRGQGGDTEAFF
length: 13; size: NA; D: NA; J: TRBJ1-5; V: TRBV6-1; DNA: TGTGCCAGCCTGGGCCATAGCAATCAGCCCCAGCATTTT; CDR3: CASLGHSNQPQHF
length: 14; size: NA; D: TRBD2; J: TRBJ2-5; V: TRBV20-1; DNA: TGCAGTGCTAGACCGGGGGGGGTAGGAGAGACCCAGTACTTC; CDR3: CSARPGGVGETQYF
length: 14; size: NA; D: NA; J: TRBJ1-3; V: TRBV20-1; DNA: TGCAGTGCCCCCGGGACGGACTCTGGAAACACCATATATTTT; CDR3: CSAPGTDSGNTIYF
length: 14; size: NA; D: TRBD2; J: TRBJ2-1; V: TRBV27; DNA: TGTGCCAGCAAAGAGGCGGGAGGGCGGGATGAGCAGTTCTTC; CDR3: CASKEAGGRDEQFF
length: 15; size: few; D: NA; J: TRBJ2-7; V: TRBV24-1; DNA: TGTGCCACCAGTGAATCCGGTCCTAACTCCTACGAGCAGTACTTC; CDR3: CATSESGPNSYEQYF
length: 15; size: NA; D: NA; J: TRBJ2-7; V: TRBV10-3; DNA: TGTGCCATCACCGCTGGGGGACAAAACTCCTACGAGCAGTACTTC; CDR3: CAITAGGQNSYEQYF
length: 17; size: few; D: NA; J: TRBJ1-5; V: TRBV6-2/TRBV6-3; DNA: TGTGCCAGCAGTTACTCGAATATCCGACATCCTAGGGAACCCCAGCATTTT; CDR3: CASSYSNIRHPREPQHF
length: 13; size: NA; D: NA; J: TRBJ1-5; V: TRBV19; DNA: TGTGCCAGTAGTATCAGGGTGAATCAGCCCCAGCATTTT; CDR3: CASSIRVNQPQHF
length: 15; size: NA; D: NA; J: TRBJ1-3; V: TRBV5-5; DNA: TGTGCCAGCAGCTTGGACCCTTTCTCTGGAAACACCATATATTTT; CDR3: CASSLDPFSGNTIYF
length: 14; size: few; D: NA; J: TRBJ1-1; V: TRBV21-1; DNA: TGTGCCAGTCTTCGCAGCTGCATGAACACTGAAGCTTTCTTT; CDR3: CASLRSCMNTEAFF
length: 14; size: NA; D: NA; J: TRBJ2-2; V: TRBV7-9; DNA: TGTGCCAGCAGCAAAATGACAGGTTCCGGGGAGCTGTTTTTT; CDR3: CASSKMTGSGELFF
length: 15; size: NA; D: NA; J: TRBJ2-5; V: TRBV20-1; DNA: TGCAGTGTCACACTTAGCCCAGGACAGCAAGAGACCCAGTACTTC; CDR3: CSVTLSPGQQETQYF
length: 16; size: once; D: TRBD1; J: TRBJ2-5; V: TRBV27; DNA: TGTGCCAGCAGCTTGACAGGGGACGCCCCCCCAGAGACCCAGTACTTC; CDR3: CASSLTGDAPPETQYF
length: 15; size: NA; D: NA; J: TRBJ2-7; V: TRBV27; DNA: TGTGCCAGCAGTACCCTGTACAGTTCATCCTACGAGCAGTACTTC; CDR3: CASSTLYSSSYEQYF
length: 16; size: NA; D: TRBD2; J: TRBJ2-1; V: TRBV7-9; DNA: TGTGCCAGCAGTCCCCCGGGAGGAGGGCAGTACAATGAGCAGTTCTTC; CDR3: CASSPPGGGQYNEQFF
length: 14; size: NA; D: TRBD1; J: TRBJ1-4; V: TRBV20-1; DNA: TGCAGTGCCAGGCCCGGGACAGGGAGTGAAAAACTGTTTTTT; CDR3: CSARPGTGSEKLFF
length: 14; size: NA; D: NA; J: TRBJ2-7; V: TRBV28; DNA: TGTGCCAGCAGACCCGGGCCTCACTCCTACGAGCAGTACTTC; CDR3: CASRPGPHSYEQYF
length: 16; size: NA; D: TRBD2; J: TRBJ2-1; V: TRBV4-2; DNA: TGTGCCAGCAGCCAAGACGGGACTAGCGGTTACAATGAGCAGTTCTTC; CDR3: CASSQDGTSGYNEQFF
length: 14; size: NA; D: NA; J: TRBJ1-5; V: TRBV19; DNA: TGTGCCAGTAGTGAGCGGCGGCGCAATCAGCCCCAGCATTTT; CDR3: CASSERRRNQPQHF
length: 13; size: NA; D: NA; J: TRBJ1-3; V: TRBV7-9; DNA: TGTGCCGGAACCCGGGACTCTGGAAACACCATATATTTT; CDR3: CAGTRDSGNTIYF
length: 17; size: NA; D: NA; J: TRBJ2-3; V: TRBV20-1; DNA: TGCAGTGCTAGAGACGCGGGCAGGGCCATACCAGGAGATACGCAGTATTTT; CDR3: CSARDAGRAIPGDTQYF
length: 14; size: NA; D: NA; J: TRBJ2-5; V: TRBV7-9; DNA: TGTGCCAGCAGCTTAGTTATCGGGGAAGAGACCCAGTACTTC; CDR3: CASSLVIGEETQYF
length: 14; size: NA; D: NA; J: TRBJ1-2; V: TRBV7-9; DNA: TGTGCCAGCAGCCACCCGGGCCCCGGCGGGGGCTACACCTTC; CDR3: CASSHPGPGGGYTF
length: 15; size: NA; D: TRBD1; J: TRBJ2-1; V: TRBV20-1; DNA: TGCAGTGCTAGAACCCGGGACAGGGTAAGAGGTGAGCAGTTCTTC; CDR3: CSARTRDRVRGEQFF
length: 13; size: few; D: NA; J: TRBJ1-3; V: TRBV6-1; DNA: TGTGCCAGCAGTCAATCCCACGGAAACACCATATATTTT; CDR3: CASSQSHGNTIYF
length: 13; size: NA; D: NA; J: TRBJ2-7; V: TRBV19; DNA: TGTGCCAGTGGGGACAAGGGTCCCTACGAGCAGTACTTC; CDR3: CASGDKGPYEQYF
length: 16; size: few; D: NA; J: TRBJ2-5; V: TRBV15; DNA: TGTGCCACCAGCAGTGGGGGGGGGCGAAGGCAAGAGACCCAGTACTTC; CDR3: CATSSGGGRRQETQYF
length: 15; size: NA; D: TRBD2; J: TRBJ2-1; V: TRBV20-1; DNA: TGCAGTGCTAGAGATCTGGAGCGGGAGAATGTTGAGCAGTTCTTC; CDR3: CSARDLERENVEQFF
length: 18; size: NA; D: NA; J: TRBJ1-5; V: TRBV12-3/TRBV12-4; DNA: TGTGCCAGCAGTTTATCAGGTGGGGGGGCGGGCAGCAATCAGCCCCAGCATTTT; CDR3: CASSLSGGGAGSNQPQHF
length: 13; size: NA; D: NA; J: TRBJ2-3; V: TRBV19; DNA: TGTGCCAGTAGTACGACCGAAACAGATACGCAGTATTTT; CDR3: CASSTTETDTQYF
length: 17; size: NA; D: TRBD1; J: TRBJ2-7; V: TRBV4-1; DNA: TGCGCCAGCAGCCAAGACTTCCGGGACAGGGGCTTATTCGAGCAGTACTTC; CDR3: CASSQDFRDRGLFEQYF
length: 11; size: few; D: NA; J: TRBJ1-1; V: TRBV7-9; DNA: TGTGCCAGCAGCTTCCGGACCGAAGCTTTCTTT; CDR3: CASSFRTEAFF
length: 13; size: NA; D: TRBD1; J: TRBJ1-5; V: TRBV20-1; DNA: TGCAGTGCTGGACAGGGGGCGAATCAGCCCCAGCATTTT; CDR3: CSAGQGANQPQHF
length: 14; size: NA; D: NA; J: TRBJ2-7; V: TRBV7-2; DNA: TGTGCCACCCTGATAGGTGGGACCTCCTACGAGCAGTACTTC; CDR3: CATLIGGTSYEQYF
length: 14; size: once; D: TRBD1; J: TRBJ2-2; V: TRBV19; DNA: TGTGCCAGTAGGGGGACAGGGGTAGCCGGGGAGCTGTTTTTT; CDR3: CASRGTGVAGELFF
length: 16; size: few; D: NA; J: TRBJ2-5; V: TRBV7-3; DNA: TGTGCCAGCAGCTTAACTGGTGGACGGGACCAAGAGACCCAGTACTTC; CDR3: CASSLTGGRDQETQYF
length: 14; size: few; D: TRBD1; J: TRBJ2-3; V: TRBV20-1; DNA: TGCAGTGCTCCCGACAGGGTCGGCACAGATACGCAGTATTTT; CDR3: CSAPDRVGTDTQYF
length: 14; size: NA; D: TRBD1; J: TRBJ2-2; V: TRBV20-1; DNA: TGCAGTGCTAGAGCAGGGGGCTCGGACGGGGAGCTGTTTTTT; CDR3: CSARAGGSDGELFF
length: 12; size: NA; D: NA; J: TRBJ1-6; V: TRBV28; DNA: TGTGCCAGTCGGACGGGGAATTCACCCCTCCACTTT; CDR3: CASRTGNSPLHF
length: 13; size: few; D: NA; J: TRBJ1-1; V: TRBV12-5; DNA: TGTGCTAGTGGACGAACAGGGAGCACTGAAGCTTTCTTT; CDR3: CASGRTGSTEAFF
length: 15; size: NA; D: NA; J: TRBJ2-1; V: TRBV6-1; DNA: TGTGCCAGCAGTATTACGGAGAGCTCCTACAATGAGCAGTTCTTC; CDR3: CASSITESSYNEQFF
length: 13; size: NA; D: NA; J: TRBJ1-1; V: TRBV2; DNA: TGTGCCAGCAGTCCCCAGAGTTACACTGAAGCTTTCTTT; CDR3: CASSPQSYTEAFF